The present entry profiles one TCR beta chain with its context. Its antigen is not identified. This specimen comes from a study of long-term antiretroviral therapy in people with HIV. Turning to the study itself: The earliest samples came about a decade before the 2015 immediate-ART recommendation.

The content of samples before DNA extraction was about 0.9-11 million cryopreserved PBMC. They ran version v3.0 of the immunoSEQ assay at survey level. Using immunoSEQ multiplex PCR, the repertoire was profiled, and TCRdb retains in-frame clones only, with some absent. The sample yields about 17,000 clones, 80% to 85% seen once. The study's findings and limits: Repertoires looked antigen-experienced, with only a slight naive shift after ART. The study collected blood between about 2003 and 2017, possibly under older ART regimens.

Trimming removed 5 bases from V and 0 bases from J, with 4 bases in between. The CDR3 consists of 12 residues. Germline V CDR1 and CDR2: SGHNT, YYREEE (reference sequence). The sequencing here drew on unsorted PBMCs, taken 0.3 years before starting antiretroviral therapy. The chain joins TRBV5-4 to TRBJ2-3; D is ambiguous. This clonotype was sampled from a man between 45 and 60 years old with HIV. CDR3 nucleotides: TGTGCCAGCAGGTTGAGCACAGATACGCAGTATTTT. Translating gives CASRLSTDTQYF.